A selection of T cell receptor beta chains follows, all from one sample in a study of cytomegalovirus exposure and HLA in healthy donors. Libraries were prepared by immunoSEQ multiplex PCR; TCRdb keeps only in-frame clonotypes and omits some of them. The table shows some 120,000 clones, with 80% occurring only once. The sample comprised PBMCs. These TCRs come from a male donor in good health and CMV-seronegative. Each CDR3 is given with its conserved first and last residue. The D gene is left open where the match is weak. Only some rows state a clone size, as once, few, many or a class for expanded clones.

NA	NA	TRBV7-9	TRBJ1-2	CSSSPRTARDGYTF	TGTTCCAGCAGCCCCCGGACAGCTCGCGATGGCTACACCTTC
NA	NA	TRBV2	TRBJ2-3	CASSEGDTSTDTQYF	TGTGCCAGCAGTGAAGGGGACACCTCCACAGATACGCAGTATTTT
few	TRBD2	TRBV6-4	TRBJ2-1	CASSDSSGSYNEQFF	TGTGCCAGCAGTGACTCTAGCGGGTCCTACAATGAGCAGTTCTTC
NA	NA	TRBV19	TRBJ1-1	CASRVTGGSNTEAFF	TGTGCCAGTAGGGTCACGGGGGGTTCGAACACTGAAGCTTTCTTT
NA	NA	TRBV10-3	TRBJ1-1	CAISLGGTEAFF	TGTGCCATCAGTTTAGGGGGAACTGAAGCTTTCTTT
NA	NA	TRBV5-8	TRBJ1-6	CASSSGHIFHF	TGTGCCAGCAGCTCGGGACATATATTCCACTTT
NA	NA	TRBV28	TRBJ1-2	CASTAGVYGYTF	TGTGCCAGCACCGCCGGGGTTTATGGCTACACCTTC
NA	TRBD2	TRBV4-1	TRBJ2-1	CASSQEPRTSSSYNEQFF	TGCGCCAGCAGCCAAGAGCCCAGGACTAGCAGTTCCTACAATGAGCAGTTCTTC
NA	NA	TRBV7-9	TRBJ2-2	CASSQGGTGELFF	TGTGCCAGCAGCCAAGGGGGCACCGGGGAGCTGTTTTTT
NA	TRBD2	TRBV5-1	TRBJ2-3	CASSLDRTSRGTDTQYF	TGCGCCAGCAGCTTGGACCGGACTAGCAGGGGCACAGATACGCAGTATTTT
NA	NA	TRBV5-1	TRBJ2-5	CASSLAVGLEETQYF	TGCGCCAGCAGCTTGGCCGTAGGTCTAGAAGAGACCCAGTACTTC
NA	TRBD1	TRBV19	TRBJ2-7	CASSTLQGTEQYF	TGTGCCAGTAGTACACTACAGGGGACCGAGCAGTACTTC
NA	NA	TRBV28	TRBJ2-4	CASSPGQPGAKNSQYF	TGTGCCAGCAGCCCGGGACAGCCGGGGGCCAAAAACAGTCAGTACTTC
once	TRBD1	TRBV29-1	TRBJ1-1	CSVGTGRYTEAFF	TGCAGCGTTGGGACAGGGAGGTACACTGAAGCTTTCTTT
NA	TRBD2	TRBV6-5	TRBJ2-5	CASSPLAGKTETQYF	TGTGCCAGCAGTCCCCTAGCGGGAAAGACAGAGACCCAGTACTTC
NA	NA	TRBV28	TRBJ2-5	CASSFELGGLQETQYF	TGTGCCAGCAGTTTTGAGCTGGGGGGGCTACAAGAGACCCAGTACTTC
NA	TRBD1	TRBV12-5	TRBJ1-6	CASARGTGKDSPLHF	TGTGCTAGTGCCCGGGGGACAGGGAAGGATTCACCCCTCCACTTT
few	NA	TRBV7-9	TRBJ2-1	CASSLGASMNNEQFF	TGTGCCAGCAGCTTAGGGGCCTCGATGAACAATGAGCAGTTCTTC
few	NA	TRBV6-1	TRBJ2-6	CASRYQGYGANVLTF	TGTGCCAGCAGATATCAGGGATATGGGGCCAACGTCCTGACTTTC
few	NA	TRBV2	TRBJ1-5	CASLRGRGSNQPQHF	TGTGCCAGCCTCCGAGGCAGGGGAAGCAATCAGCCCCAGCATTTT
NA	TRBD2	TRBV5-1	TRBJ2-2	CAGRTSGNTGELFF	TGCGCCGGCCGGACTAGCGGGAACACCGGGGAGCTGTTTTTT
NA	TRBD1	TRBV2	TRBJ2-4	CASRGTGGPKNIQYF	TGTGCCAGCAGGGGGACAGGGGGCCCCAAAAACATTCAGTACTTC